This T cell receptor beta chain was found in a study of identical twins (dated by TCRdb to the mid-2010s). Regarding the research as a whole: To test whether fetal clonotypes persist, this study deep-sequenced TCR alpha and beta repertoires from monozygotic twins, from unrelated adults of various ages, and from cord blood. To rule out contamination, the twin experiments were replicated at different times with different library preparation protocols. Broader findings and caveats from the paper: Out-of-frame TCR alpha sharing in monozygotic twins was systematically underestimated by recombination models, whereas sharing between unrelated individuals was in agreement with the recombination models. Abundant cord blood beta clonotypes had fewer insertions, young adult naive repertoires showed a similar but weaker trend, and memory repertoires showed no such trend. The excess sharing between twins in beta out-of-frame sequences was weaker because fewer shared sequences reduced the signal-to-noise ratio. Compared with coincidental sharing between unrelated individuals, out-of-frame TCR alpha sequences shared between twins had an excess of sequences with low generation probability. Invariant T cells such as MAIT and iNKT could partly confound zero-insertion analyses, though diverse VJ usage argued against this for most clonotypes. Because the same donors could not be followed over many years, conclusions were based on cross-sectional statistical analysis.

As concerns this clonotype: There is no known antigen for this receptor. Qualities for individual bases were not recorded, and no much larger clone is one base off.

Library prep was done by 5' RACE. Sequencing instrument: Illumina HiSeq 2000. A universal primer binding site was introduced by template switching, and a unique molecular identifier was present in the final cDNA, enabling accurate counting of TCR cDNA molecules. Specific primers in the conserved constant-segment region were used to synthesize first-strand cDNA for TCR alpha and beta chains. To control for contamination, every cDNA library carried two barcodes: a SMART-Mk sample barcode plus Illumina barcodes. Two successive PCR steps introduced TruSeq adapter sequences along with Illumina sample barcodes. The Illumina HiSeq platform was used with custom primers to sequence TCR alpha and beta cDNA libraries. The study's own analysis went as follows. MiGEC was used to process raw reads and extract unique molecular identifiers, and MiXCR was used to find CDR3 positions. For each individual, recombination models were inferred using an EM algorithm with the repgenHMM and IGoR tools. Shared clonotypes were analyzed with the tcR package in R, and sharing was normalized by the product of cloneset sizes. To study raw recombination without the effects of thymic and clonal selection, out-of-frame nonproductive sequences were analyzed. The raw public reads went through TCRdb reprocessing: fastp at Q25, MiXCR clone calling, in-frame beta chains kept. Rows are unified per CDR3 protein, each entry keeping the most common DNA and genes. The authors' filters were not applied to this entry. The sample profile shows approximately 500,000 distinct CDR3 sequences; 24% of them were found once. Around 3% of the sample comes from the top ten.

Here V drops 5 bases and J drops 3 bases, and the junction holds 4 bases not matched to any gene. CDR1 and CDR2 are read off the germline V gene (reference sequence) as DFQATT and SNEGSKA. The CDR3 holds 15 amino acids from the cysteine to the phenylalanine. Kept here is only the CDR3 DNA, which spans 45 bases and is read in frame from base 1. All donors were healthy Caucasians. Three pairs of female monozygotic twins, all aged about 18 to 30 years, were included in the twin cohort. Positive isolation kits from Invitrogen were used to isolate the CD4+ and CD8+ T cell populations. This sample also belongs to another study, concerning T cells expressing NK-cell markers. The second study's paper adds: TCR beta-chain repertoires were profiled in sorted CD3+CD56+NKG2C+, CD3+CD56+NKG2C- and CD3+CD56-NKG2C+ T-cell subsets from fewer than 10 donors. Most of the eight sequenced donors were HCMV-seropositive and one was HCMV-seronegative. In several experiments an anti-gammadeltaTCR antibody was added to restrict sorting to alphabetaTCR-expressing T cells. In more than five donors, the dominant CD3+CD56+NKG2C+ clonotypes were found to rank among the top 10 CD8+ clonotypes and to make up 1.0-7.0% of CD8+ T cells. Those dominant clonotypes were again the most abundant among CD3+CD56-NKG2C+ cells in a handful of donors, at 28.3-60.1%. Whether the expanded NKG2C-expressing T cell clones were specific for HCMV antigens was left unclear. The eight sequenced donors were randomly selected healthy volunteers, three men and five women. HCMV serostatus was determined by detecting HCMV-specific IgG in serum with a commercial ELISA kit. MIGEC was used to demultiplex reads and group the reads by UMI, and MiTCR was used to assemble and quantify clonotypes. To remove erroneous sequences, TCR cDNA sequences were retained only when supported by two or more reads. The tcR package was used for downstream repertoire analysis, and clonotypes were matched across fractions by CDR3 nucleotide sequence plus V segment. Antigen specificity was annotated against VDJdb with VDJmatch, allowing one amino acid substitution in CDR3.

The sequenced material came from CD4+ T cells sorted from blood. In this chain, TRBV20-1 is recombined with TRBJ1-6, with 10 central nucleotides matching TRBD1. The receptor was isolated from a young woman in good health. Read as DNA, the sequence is TGCAGTGCTCCGGGACAGGGGAACTATAATTCACCCCTCCACTTT. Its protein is CSAPGQGNYNSPLHF.